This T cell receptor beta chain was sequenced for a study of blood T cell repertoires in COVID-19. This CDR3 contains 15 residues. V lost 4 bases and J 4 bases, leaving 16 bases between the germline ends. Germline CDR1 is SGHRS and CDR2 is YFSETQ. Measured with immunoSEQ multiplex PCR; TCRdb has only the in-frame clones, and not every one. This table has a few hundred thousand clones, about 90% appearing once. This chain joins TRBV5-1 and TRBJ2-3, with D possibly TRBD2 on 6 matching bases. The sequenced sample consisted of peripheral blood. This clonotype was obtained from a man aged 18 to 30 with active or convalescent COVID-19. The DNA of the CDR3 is TGCGCCAGCAGCCCCCGGGTGGGAGGAGCAGATACGCAGTATTTT. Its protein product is CASSPRVGGADTQYF.